The present TCR beta chain was sequenced within a study of T cells in Graves' hyperthyroidism and ophthalmopathy. Researchers amplified the TCR beta CDR3 regions from RNA transcripts. The study used the HTBI primer set for a first-round RT-PCR of the TCR CDR3. Via MiXCR, TCRdb re-called the multiplex PCR reads, giving one row per CDR3 protein. Here the sample spans under 400,000 distinct CDR3 sequences, about a sixth being singletons. Note on this clonotype: The germline gene is not matched at one end of the junction; a read error may be the cause.

This CDR3 comprises 13 residues. The specimen sequenced was blood. The TCR comes from a middle-aged woman with Graves' ophthalmopathy. This sequence joins TRBV12-3 or TRBV12-4 and TRBJ1-2; D remains ambiguous. In DNA, the CDR3 is TGTGCCAGCAGTTGTGTACTTTGGGGTGGCTACAACTTC. Translated, it gives CASSCVLWGGYNF.